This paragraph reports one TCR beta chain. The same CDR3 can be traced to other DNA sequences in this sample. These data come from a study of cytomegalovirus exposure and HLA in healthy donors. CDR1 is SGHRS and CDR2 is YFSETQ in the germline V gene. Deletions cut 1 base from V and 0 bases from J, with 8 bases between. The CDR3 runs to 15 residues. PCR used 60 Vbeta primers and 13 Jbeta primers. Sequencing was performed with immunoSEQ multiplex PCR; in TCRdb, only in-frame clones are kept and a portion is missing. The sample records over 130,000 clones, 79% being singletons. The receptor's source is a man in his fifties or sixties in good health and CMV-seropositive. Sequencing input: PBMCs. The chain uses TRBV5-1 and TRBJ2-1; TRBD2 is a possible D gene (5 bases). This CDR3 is CASSLTGSSYNEQFF. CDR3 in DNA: TGCGCCAGCAGCTTGACGGGGAGCTCCTACAATGAGCAGTTCTTC.